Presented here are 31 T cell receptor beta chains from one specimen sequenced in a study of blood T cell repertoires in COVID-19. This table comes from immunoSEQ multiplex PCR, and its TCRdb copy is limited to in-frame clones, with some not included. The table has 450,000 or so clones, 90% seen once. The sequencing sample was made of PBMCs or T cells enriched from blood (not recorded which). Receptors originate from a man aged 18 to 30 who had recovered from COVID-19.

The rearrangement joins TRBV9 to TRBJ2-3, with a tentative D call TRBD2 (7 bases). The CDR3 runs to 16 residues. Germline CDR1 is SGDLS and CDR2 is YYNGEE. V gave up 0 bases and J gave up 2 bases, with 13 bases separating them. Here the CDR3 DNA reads TGTGCCAGCAGCGTAGTAGGGGGGGCTAACACAGATACGCAGTATTTT. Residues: CASSVVGGANTDTQYF.

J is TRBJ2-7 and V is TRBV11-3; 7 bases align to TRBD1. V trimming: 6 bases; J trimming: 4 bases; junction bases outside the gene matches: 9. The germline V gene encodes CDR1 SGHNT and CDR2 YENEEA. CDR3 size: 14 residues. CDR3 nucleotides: TGTGCCAGCAGATTCCCGGGACAGATATACGAGCAGTACTTC. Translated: CASRFPGQIYEQYF.

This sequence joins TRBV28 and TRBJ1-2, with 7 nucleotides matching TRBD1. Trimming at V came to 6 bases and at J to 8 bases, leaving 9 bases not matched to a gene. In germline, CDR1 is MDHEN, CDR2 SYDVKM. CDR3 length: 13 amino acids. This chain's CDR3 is CASSPQGSEGYTF. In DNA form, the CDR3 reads TGTGCCAGCAGCCCACAGGGGTCAGAAGGCTACACCTTC.

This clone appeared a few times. DNA of the CDR3: TGTGCCAGTAGTACAGGAACGACCCTCTCTGGGGCCAACGTCCTGACTTTC. As protein: CASSTGTTLSGANVLTF. The chain employs TRBV19 and TRBJ2-6; D is uncertain. V gave up 4 bases and J gave up 0 bases, with 13 bases separating them. This CDR3 is built from 17 residues. Germline values: CDR1 LNHDA, CDR2 SQIVND (reference sequence).

CDR3 nucleotides: TGTGCCAGCAGCGCGGGACAGGATTGGGGAAAACTGTTTTTT. It encodes CASSAGQDWGKLFF. The chain combines TRBV7-9 with TRBJ1-4; 8 positions match TRBD1. In germline, CDR1 is SEHNR, CDR2 FQNEAQ (reference sequence). The CDR3 is 14 residues long. V lost 5 bases, J lost 10 bases, and 9 bases stayed unmatched.

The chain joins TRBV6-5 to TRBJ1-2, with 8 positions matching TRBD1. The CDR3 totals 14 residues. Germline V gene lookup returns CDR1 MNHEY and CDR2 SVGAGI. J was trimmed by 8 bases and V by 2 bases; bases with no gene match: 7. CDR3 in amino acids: CASSYDQGARGYTF. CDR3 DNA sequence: TGTGCCAGCAGTTACGATCAGGGGGCGCGCGGCTACACCTTC.

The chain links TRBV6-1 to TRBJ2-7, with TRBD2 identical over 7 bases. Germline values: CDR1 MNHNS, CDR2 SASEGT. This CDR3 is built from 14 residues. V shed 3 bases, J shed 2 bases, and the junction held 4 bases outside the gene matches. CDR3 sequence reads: CASSENLAAYEQYF. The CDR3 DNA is TGTGCCAGCAGTGAGAATCTAGCGGCCTACGAGCAGTACTTC.

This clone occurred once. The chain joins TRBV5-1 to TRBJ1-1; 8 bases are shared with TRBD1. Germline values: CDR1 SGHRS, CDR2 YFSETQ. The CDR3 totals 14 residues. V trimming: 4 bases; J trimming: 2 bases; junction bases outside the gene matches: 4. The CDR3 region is CASSQTGVNTEAFF. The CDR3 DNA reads TGCGCCAGCAGCCAGACAGGGGTTAACACTGAAGCTTTCTTT.

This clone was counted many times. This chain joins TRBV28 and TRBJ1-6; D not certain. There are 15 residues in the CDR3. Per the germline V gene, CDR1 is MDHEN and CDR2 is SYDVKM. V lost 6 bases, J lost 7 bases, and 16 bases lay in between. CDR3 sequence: CASRVDLTGNSPLHF. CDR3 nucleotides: TGTGCCAGCAGGGTAGACCTTACGGGGAATTCACCCCTCCACTTT.

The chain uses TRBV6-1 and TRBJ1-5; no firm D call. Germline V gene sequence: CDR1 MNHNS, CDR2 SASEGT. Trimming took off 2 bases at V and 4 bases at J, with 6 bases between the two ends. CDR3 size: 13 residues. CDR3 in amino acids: CASSENPNQPQHF. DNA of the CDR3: TGTGCCAGCAGTGAAAATCCTAATCAGCCCCAGCATTTT.

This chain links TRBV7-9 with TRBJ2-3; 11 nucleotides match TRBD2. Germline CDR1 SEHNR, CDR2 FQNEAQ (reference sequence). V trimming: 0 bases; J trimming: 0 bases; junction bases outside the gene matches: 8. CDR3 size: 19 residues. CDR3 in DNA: TGTGCCAGCAGCTTAGCGAGCCTGACTAGCGGGGCAAGCACAGATACGCAGTATTTT. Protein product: CASSLASLTSGASTDTQYF.

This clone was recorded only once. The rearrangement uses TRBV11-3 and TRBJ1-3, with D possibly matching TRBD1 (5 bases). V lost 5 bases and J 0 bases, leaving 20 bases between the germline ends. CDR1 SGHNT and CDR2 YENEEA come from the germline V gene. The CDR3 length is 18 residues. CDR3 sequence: CASSDPWGGATSGNTIYF. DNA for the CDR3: TGTGCCAGCAGCGACCCATGGGGAGGGGCGACCTCTGGAAACACCATATATTTT. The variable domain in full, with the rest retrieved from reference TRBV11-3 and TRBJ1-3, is EAGVVQSPRYKIIEKKQPVAFWCNPISGHNTLYWYLQNLGQGPELLIRYENEEAVDDSQLPKDRFSAERLKGVDSTLKIQPAELGDSAVYLCASSDPWGGATSGNTIYFGEGSWLTVV.

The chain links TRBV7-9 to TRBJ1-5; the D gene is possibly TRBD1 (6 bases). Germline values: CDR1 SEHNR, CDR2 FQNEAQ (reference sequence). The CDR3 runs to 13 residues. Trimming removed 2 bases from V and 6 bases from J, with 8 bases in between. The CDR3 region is CASSLKQGQPQHF. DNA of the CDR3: TGTGCCAGCAGCTTAAAACAGGGTCAGCCCCAGCATTTT.

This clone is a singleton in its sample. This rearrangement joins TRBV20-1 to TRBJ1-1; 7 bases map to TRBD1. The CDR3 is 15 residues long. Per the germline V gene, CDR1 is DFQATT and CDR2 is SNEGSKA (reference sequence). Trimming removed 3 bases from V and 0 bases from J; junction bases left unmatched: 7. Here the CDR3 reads CSASWRGGMNTEAFF. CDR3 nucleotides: TGCAGTGCTAGTTGGAGAGGGGGCATGAACACTGAAGCTTTCTTT.

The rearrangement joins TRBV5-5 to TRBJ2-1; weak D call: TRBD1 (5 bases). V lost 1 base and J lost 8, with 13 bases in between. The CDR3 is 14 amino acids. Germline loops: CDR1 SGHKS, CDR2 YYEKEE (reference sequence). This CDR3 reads CASSLSRAWDEQFF. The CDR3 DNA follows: TGTGCCAGCAGCTTGTCCAGGGCTTGGGATGAGCAGTTCTTC.

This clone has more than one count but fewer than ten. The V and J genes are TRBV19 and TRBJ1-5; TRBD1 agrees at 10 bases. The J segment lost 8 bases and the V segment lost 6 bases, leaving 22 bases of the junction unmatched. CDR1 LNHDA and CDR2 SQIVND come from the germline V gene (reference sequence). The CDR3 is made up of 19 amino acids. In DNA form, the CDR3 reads TGTGCCAGTAGCACTACCGGGACAGGGGCTAGATCCTCCATTGAGCCCCAGCATTTT. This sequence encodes CASSTTGTGARSSIEPQHF.

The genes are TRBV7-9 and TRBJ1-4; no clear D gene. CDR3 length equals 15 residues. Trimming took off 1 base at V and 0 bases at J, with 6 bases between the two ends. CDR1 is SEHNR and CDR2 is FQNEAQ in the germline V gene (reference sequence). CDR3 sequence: CASSLGPATNEKLFF. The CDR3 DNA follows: TGTGCCAGCAGCTTAGGCCCAGCAACTAATGAAAAACTGTTTTTT. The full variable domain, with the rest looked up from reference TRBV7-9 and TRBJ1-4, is DTGVSQNPRHKITKRGQNVTFRCDPISEHNRLYWYRQTLGQGPEFLTYFQNEAQLEKSRLLSDRFSAERPKGSFSTLEIQRTEQGDSAMYLCASSLGPATNEKLFFGSGTQLSVL.

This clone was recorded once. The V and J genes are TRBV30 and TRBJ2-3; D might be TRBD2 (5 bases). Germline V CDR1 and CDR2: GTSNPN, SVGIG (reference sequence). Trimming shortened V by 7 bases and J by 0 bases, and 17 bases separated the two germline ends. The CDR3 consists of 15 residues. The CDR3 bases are TGTGCCTTTGAACGAGGGAAAGTGAGCACAGATACGCAGTATTTT. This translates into CAFERGKVSTDTQYF.

The CDR3 is CASSSDRERYEQYF. The CDR3 DNA reads TGTGCCAGCAGTTCCGACAGGGAACGCTACGAGCAGTACTTC. The chain carries TRBV6-5 and TRBJ2-7; 7 bases are shared with TRBD1. V trimming: 4 bases; J trimming: 3 bases; junction bases outside the gene matches: 6. Germline V CDR1 and CDR2: MNHEY, SVGAGI. The length of the CDR3 is 14 residues.

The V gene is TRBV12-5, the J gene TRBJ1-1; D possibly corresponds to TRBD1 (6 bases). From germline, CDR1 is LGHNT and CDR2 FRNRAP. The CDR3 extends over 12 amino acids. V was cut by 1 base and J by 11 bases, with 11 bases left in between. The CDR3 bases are TGTGCTAGTGGTTTGGCAGGGGATGGGGCTTTCTTT. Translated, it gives CASGLAGDGAFF.

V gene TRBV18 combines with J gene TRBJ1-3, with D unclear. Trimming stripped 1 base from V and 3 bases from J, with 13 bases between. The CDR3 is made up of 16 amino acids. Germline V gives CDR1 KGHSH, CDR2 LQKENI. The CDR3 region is CASSPQQSGGGNTIYF. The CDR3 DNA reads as TGTGCCAGCTCACCACAGCAGTCGGGTGGTGGAAACACCATATATTTT.

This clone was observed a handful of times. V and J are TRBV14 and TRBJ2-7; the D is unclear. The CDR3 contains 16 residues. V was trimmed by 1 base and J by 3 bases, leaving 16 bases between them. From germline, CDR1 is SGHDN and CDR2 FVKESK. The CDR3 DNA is TGTGCCAGCAGCCAAGTCCGTAGCACTATTGGCTACGAGCAGTACTTC. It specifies CASSQVRSTIGYEQYF.

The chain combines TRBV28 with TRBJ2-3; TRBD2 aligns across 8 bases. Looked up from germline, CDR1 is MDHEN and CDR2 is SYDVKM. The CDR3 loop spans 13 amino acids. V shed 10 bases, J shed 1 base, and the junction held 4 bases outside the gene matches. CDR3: CATGSGGTDTQYF. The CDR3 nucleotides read TGTGCCACTGGTAGCGGGGGCACAGATACGCAGTATTTT.

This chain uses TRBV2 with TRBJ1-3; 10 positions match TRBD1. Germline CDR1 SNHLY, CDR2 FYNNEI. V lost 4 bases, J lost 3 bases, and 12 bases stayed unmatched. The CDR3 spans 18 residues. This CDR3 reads CASSGPLGQGSGGNTIYF. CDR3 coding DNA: TGTGCCAGCAGTGGGCCGCTGGGACAGGGGTCGGGTGGAAACACCATATATTTT. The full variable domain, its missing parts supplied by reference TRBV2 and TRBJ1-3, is EPEVTQTPSHQVTQMGQEVILRCVPISNHLYFYWYRQILGQKVEFLVSFYNNEISEKSEIFDDQFSVERPDGSNFTLKIRSTKLEDSAMYFCASSGPLGQGSGGNTIYFGEGSWLTVV.

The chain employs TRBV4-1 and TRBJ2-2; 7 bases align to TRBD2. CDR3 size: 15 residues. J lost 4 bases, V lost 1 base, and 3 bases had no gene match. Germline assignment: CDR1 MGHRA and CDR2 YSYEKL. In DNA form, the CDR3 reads TGCGCCAGCAGCCAAGTGGGGGGGGTCACCGGGGAGCTGTTTTTT. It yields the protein CASSQVGGVTGELFF.

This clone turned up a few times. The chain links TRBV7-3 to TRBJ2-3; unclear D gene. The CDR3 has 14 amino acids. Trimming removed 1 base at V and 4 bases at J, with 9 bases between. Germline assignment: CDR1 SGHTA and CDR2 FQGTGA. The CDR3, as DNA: TGTGCCAGCAGCTTAAATGACTTCGCAGATACGCAGTATTTT. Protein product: CASSLNDFADTQYF.

The CDR3, as DNA: TGTGCCAGCAGCTCCCCGTCCACAGGGGAAGAGACCCAGTACTTC. Translating gives CASSSPSTGEETQYF. The chain couples TRBV7-4 to TRBJ2-5; TRBD1 agrees at 7 bases. Germline assignment: CDR1 SGHVT and CDR2 SQSDAQ. The junction had 8 bases not matched to a gene; V was cut back by 4 bases and J by 3 bases. This CDR3 has 15 amino acids.

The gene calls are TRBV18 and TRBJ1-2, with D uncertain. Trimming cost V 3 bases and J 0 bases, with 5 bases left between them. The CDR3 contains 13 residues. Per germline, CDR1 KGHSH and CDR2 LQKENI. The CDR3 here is CASSPGANYGYTF. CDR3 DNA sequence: TGTGCCAGCTCACCCGGGGCTAACTATGGCTACACCTTC.

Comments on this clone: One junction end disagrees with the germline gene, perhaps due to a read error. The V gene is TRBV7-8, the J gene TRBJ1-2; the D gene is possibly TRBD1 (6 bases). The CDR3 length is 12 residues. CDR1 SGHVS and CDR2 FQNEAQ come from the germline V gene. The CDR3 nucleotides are TGTGCCAGCAGCTTACCCGGACAGCCCCTCGCCTTC. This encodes CASSLPGQPLAF.

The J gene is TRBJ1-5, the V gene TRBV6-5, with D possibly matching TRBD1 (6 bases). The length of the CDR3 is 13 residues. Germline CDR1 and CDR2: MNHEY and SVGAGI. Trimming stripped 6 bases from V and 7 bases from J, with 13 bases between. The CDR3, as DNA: TGTGCCAGCAGCTGGGGAGGGGGGCAGCCCCAGCATTTT. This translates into CASSWGGGQPQHF.

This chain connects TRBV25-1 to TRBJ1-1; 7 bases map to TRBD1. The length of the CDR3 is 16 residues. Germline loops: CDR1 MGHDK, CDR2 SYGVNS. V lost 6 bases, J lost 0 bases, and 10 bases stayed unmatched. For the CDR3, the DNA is TGTGCCAGCAGCCTCAACAGGGGTGGAATGAACACTGAAGCTTTCTTT. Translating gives CASSLNRGGMNTEAFF.